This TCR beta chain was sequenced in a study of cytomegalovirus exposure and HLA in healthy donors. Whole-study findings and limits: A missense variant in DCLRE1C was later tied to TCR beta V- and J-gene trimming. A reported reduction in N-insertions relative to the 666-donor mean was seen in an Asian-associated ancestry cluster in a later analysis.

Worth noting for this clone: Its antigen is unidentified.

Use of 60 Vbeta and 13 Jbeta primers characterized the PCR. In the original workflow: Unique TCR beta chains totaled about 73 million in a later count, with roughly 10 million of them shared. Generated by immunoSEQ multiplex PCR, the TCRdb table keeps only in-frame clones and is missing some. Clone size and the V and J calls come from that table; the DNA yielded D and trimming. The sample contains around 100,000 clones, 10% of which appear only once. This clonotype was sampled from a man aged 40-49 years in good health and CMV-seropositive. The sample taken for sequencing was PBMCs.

In DNA form, the CDR3 reads TGTGCCAGCAGCGCCGGGACAGCAGCGGATCAGCCCCAGCATTTT. This translates into CASSAGTAADQPQHF. The chain links TRBV7-9 to TRBJ1-5, with 7 bases lining up with TRBD1. The germline gives CDR1 SEHNR, CDR2 FQNEAQ (reference sequence). After removal of 5 bases from V and 5 bases from J, the junction contained 9 bases not matched to a gene. This CDR3 comprises 15 residues.